This paragraph covers one T cell receptor (beta chain) sequence. Participants had their cohort set by participant-reported clinical history. The recovered donors of Cohort 3 showed two negative PCRs, clearance, or symptom resolution. The CDR3 contains 16 residues. Germline V gene lookup returns CDR1 SGDLS and CDR2 YYNGEE. With 3 bases clipped from V and 5 bases from J, the junction kept 11 bases outside the gene matches. Authors' processing steps: Reference gene primer amplification yielded estimated nucleated cell counts. Here immunoSEQ multiplex PCR was the method, and the copy in TCRdb shows in-frame clones only, minus some. That table gives V, J and clone size, and the DNA gave D and trimming. The repertoire consists of about 390,000 clones, with approximately 87% occurring once and the leading ten covering 10%. This entry is derived from a study of blood T cell repertoires in COVID-19. Background on the study: COVID-19 samples collected from the United States, Italy and Spain covered acute and convalescent phases.

The receptor comes from a woman in her 50s who had recovered from COVID-19. The sequenced sample was PBMCs or T cells enriched from blood (not recorded which). The J gene is TRBJ1-1, the V gene TRBV9; 9 nucleotides line up with TRBD1. CDR3 DNA sequence: TGTGCCAGCAGCGATGAACAGGGGGCTAGAGGGACTGAAGCTTTCTTT. Its translation is CASSDEQGARGTEAFF.